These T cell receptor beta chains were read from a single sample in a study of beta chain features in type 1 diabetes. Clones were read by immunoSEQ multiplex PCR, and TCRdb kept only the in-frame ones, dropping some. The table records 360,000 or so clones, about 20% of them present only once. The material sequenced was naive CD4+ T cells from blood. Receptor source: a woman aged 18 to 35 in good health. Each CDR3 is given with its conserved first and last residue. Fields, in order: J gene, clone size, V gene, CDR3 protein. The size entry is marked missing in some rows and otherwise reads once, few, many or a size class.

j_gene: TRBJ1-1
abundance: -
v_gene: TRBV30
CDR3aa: CACSVDRGYAEAFF

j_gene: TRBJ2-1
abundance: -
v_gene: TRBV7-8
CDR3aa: CASSSTWDRGRNEQFF

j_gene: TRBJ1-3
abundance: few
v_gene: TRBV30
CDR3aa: CAWSTENTIYF

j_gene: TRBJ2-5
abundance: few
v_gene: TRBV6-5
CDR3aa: CASSYSKPDREETQYF

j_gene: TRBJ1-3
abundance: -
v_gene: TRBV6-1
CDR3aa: CASSGQDRESGNTIYF

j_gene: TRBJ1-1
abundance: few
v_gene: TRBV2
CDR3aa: CASSDRGRNTEAFF

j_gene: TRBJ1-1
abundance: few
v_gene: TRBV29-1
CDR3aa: CSVETGPVAFF

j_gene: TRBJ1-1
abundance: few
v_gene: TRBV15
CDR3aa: CATSMGQGMTEAFF

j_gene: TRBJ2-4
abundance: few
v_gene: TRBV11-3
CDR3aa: CASSSDRKNIQYF

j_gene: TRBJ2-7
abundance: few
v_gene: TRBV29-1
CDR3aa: CSVAIRGYEQYF

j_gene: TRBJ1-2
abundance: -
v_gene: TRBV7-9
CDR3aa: CASSLTFDRGHGGYTF

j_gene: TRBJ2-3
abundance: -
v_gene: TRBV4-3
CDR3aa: CASSQPPRGPTDTQYF

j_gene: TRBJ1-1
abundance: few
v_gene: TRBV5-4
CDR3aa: CASSSAQGWNTEAFF

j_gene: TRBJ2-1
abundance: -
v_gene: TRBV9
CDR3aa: CASSPTPDWTSGGNEQFF

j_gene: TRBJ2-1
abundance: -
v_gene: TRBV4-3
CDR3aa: CASSQDTPSSYNEQFF